This is a list of T cell receptor beta chains from one sample in a study of blood T cell repertoires in COVID-19. The repertoire was sequenced with immunoSEQ multiplex PCR; TCRdb's copy has only in-frame clones and lacks some. This sample has about 250,000 clones, with about 85% found just once. The specimen sequenced was peripheral blood. These receptors all stem from a man between 18 and 29 years old with active or convalescent COVID-19. Each CDR3 is given with its conserved first and last residue. The order of the fields is clone size, J gene, D gene, V gene, CDR3 DNA, CDR3 protein. A D gene is named only where the DNA matches it firmly. Rows may omit the clone size; those that give it use once, few, many or a size class.

abundance: -
j_gene: TRBJ2-5
d_gene: -
v_gene: TRBV19
CDR3nt: TGTGCCAGTACTGCGACAGGCTCGGAGACCCAGTACTTC
CDR3aa: CASTATGSETQYF

abundance: -
j_gene: TRBJ1-2
d_gene: -
v_gene: TRBV12-3/TRBV12-4
CDR3nt: TGTGCCAGCAGTTTAGCCGACAGGCCTGGCTACACCTTC
CDR3aa: CASSLADRPGYTF

abundance: many
j_gene: TRBJ2-1
d_gene: TRBD2
v_gene: TRBV11-2
CDR3nt: TGTGCCAGTCTCCCTAGCGGGAGGGCCGATGAGCAGTTCTTC
CDR3aa: CASLPSGRADEQFF

abundance: once
j_gene: TRBJ2-2
d_gene: TRBD2
v_gene: TRBV2
CDR3nt: TGTGCCAGCAGTCGGCGGGGGGGCAGGGCCACCGGGGAGCTGTTTTTT
CDR3aa: CASSRRGGRATGELFF

abundance: -
j_gene: TRBJ2-1
d_gene: TRBD2
v_gene: TRBV7-2
CDR3nt: TGTGCCAGCAGCCCCCATCTAGCGGGAGGGCCCAATGAGCAGTTCTTC
CDR3aa: CASSPHLAGGPNEQFF

abundance: -
j_gene: TRBJ1-1
d_gene: -
v_gene: TRBV7-9
CDR3nt: TGTGCCAGCAGCTGGTCCAGTGACACTGAAGCTTTCTTT
CDR3aa: CASSWSSDTEAFF

abundance: -
j_gene: TRBJ2-1
d_gene: TRBD2
v_gene: TRBV11-2
CDR3nt: TGTGCCAGCAGCCCGGGACTAGCGGGAGTAGTTGAGCAGTTCTTC
CDR3aa: CASSPGLAGVVEQFF

abundance: -
j_gene: TRBJ1-5
d_gene: TRBD1
v_gene: TRBV28
CDR3nt: TGTGCCAGCAGTCTCCGCGATCGACAGGGCTTTAGCAATCAGCCCCAGCATTTT
CDR3aa: CASSLRDRQGFSNQPQHF

abundance: -
j_gene: TRBJ1-2
d_gene: -
v_gene: TRBV21-1
CDR3nt: TGTGCCAGCAGCAAAGAGCGGGCAGATCAAGGCTACACCTTC
CDR3aa: CASSKERADQGYTF

abundance: few
j_gene: TRBJ1-1
d_gene: TRBD1
v_gene: TRBV6-5
CDR3nt: TGTGCCAGCAGACCGACAGGGGGCTATACTGAAGCTTTCTTT
CDR3aa: CASRPTGGYTEAFF

abundance: -
j_gene: TRBJ1-1
d_gene: -
v_gene: TRBV27
CDR3nt: TGTGCCAGCAGTTTACGTCAGGGTAAGAACACTGAAGCTTTCTTT
CDR3aa: CASSLRQGKNTEAFF

abundance: -
j_gene: TRBJ2-3
d_gene: TRBD2
v_gene: TRBV13
CDR3nt: TGTGCCAGCAGCTTACGCGGACTAGCCGGCACAGATACGCAGTATTTT
CDR3aa: CASSLRGLAGTDTQYF

abundance: -
j_gene: TRBJ2-3
d_gene: TRBD2
v_gene: TRBV7-9
CDR3nt: TGTGCCAGCAGCAGGACTAGCGGGACAGATACGCAGTATTTT
CDR3aa: CASSRTSGTDTQYF

abundance: -
j_gene: TRBJ2-6
d_gene: TRBD2
v_gene: TRBV7-2
CDR3nt: TGTGCCAGCAGCTTCCACGGGGGGACCGTCTCTGGGGCCAACGTCCTGACTTTC
CDR3aa: CASSFHGGTVSGANVLTF

abundance: -
j_gene: TRBJ2-5
d_gene: -
v_gene: TRBV6-5
CDR3nt: TGTGCCAGCAGTTACCCCGAGGGGGGGCAAGAGACCCAGTACTTC
CDR3aa: CASSYPEGGQETQYF

abundance: -
j_gene: TRBJ2-1
d_gene: TRBD2
v_gene: TRBV3-1/TRBV3-2
CDR3nt: TGTGCCAGCAGCCATAGCGGGGGGCCTTACAATGAGCAGTTCTTC
CDR3aa: CASSHSGGPYNEQFF

abundance: once
j_gene: TRBJ1-5
d_gene: TRBD1
v_gene: TRBV2
CDR3nt: TGTGCCAGCAGGGAGGGACAGGGGGCAGGGTATCAGCCCCAGCATTTT
CDR3aa: CASREGQGAGYQPQHF

abundance: -
j_gene: TRBJ2-3
d_gene: TRBD2
v_gene: TRBV18
CDR3nt: TGTGCCAGCTCACCTTTGAAGTCTAGCGGGGGGGGCACAGATACGCAGTATTTT
CDR3aa: CASSPLKSSGGGTDTQYF

abundance: -
j_gene: TRBJ2-2
d_gene: TRBD1
v_gene: TRBV2
CDR3nt: TGTGTCTCACAGGGGGAGTCGAACACCGGGGAGCTGTTTTTT
CDR3aa: CVSQGESNTGELFF

abundance: -
j_gene: TRBJ2-7
d_gene: -
v_gene: TRBV29-1
CDR3nt: TGCAGCGTTCCCCTGGGGCCGGACGGTGTAGAGCAGTACTTC
CDR3aa: CSVPLGPDGVEQYF